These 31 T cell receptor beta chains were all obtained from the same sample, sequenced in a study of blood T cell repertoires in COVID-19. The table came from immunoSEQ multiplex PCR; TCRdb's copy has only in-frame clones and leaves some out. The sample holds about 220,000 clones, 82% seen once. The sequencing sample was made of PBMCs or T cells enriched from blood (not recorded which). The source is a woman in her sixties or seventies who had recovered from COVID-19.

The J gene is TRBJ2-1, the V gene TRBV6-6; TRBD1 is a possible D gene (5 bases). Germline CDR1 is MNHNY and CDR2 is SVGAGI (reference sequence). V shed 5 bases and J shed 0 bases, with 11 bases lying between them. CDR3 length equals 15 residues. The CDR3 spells CASSPRQISYNEQFF. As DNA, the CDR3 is TGTGCCAGCAGTCCTAGACAGATCTCCTACAATGAGCAGTTCTTC.

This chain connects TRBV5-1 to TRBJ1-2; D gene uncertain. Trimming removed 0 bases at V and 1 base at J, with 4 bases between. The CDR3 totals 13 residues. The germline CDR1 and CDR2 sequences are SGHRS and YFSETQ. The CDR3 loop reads CASSLAFNYGYTF. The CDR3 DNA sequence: TGCGCCAGCAGCTTGGCCTTTAACTATGGCTACACCTTC.

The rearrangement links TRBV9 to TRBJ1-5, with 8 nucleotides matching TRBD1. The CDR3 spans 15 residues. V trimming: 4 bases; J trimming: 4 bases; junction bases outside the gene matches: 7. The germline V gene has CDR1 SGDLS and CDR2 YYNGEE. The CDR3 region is CASSRGQGENQPQHF. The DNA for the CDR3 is TGTGCCAGCAGCCGTGGACAGGGAGAGAATCAGCCCCAGCATTTT. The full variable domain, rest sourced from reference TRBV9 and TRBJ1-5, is DSGVTQTPKHLITATGQRVTLRCSPRSGDLSVYWYQQSLDQGLQFLIQYYNGEERAKGNILERFSAQQFPDLHSELNLSSLELGDSALYFCASSRGQGENQPQHFGDGTRLSIL.

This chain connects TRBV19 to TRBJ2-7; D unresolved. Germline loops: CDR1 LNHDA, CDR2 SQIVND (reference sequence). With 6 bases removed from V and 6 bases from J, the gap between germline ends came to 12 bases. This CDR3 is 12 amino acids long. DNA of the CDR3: TGTGCCAGTAGGGTCAACTCGGGCGAGCAGTACTTC. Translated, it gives CASRVNSGEQYF.

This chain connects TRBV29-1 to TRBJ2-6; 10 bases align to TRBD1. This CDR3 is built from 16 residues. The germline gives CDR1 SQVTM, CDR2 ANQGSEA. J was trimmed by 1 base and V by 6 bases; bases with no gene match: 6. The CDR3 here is CSVETGGASGANVLTF. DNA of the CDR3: TGCAGCGTGGAGACAGGGGGCGCGTCTGGGGCCAACGTCCTGACTTTC.

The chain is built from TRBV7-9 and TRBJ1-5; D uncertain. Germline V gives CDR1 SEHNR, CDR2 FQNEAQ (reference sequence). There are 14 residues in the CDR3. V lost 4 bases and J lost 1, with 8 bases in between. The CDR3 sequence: CASSYDGSNQPQHF. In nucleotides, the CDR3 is TGTGCCAGCAGCTACGATGGCAGCAATCAGCCCCAGCATTTT.

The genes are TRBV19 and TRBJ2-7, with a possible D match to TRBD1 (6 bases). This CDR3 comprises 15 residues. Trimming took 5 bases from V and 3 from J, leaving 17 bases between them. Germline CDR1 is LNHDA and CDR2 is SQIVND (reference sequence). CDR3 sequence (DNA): TGTGCCAGTAGTCCCCAGGGACAACCTAGCTACGAGCAGTACTTC. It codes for CASSPQGQPSYEQYF.

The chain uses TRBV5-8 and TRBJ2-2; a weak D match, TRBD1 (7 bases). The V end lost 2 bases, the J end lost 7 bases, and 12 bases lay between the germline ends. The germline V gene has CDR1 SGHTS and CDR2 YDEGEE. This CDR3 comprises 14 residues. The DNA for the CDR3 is TGTGCCAGCAGCTTTAGACAGGGAGGCGGGGAGCTGTTTTTT. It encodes CASSFRQGGGELFF.

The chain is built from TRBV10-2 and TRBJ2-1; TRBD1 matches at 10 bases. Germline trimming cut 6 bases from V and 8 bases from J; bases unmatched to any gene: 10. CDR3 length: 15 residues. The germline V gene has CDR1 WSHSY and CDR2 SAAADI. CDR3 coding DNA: TGCGCCAGCAGGGACCCGGGACAGGGGAAACATGAGCAGTTCTTC. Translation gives CASRDPGQGKHEQFF.

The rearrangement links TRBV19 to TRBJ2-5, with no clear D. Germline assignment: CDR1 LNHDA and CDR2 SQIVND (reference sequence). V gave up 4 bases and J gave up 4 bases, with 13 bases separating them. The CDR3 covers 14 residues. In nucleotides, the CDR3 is TGTGCCAGTAGTACCCAAGGCTCGGGAGAGACCCAGTACTTC. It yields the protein CASSTQGSGETQYF. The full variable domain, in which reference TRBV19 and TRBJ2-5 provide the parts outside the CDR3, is DGGITQSPKYLFRKEGQNVTLSCEQNLNHDAMYWYRQDPGQGLRLIYYSQIVNDFQKGDIAEGYSVSREKKESFPLTVTSAQKNPTAFYLCASSTQGSGETQYFGPGTRLLVL.

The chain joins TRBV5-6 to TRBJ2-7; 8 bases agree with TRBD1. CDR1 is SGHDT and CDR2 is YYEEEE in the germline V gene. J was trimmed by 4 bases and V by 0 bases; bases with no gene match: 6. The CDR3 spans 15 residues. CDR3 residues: CASSLAGGSWYEQYF. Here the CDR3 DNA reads TGTGCCAGCAGCTTGGCAGGGGGCAGCTGGTACGAGCAGTACTTC.

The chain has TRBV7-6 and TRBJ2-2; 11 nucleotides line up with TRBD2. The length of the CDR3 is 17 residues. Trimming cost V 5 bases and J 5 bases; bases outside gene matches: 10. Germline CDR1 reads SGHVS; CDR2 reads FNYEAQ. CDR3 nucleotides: TGTGCCAGCAGCCGTGGAACTAGCGGGGGATCGACCGGGGAGCTGTTTTTT. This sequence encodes CASSRGTSGGSTGELFF.

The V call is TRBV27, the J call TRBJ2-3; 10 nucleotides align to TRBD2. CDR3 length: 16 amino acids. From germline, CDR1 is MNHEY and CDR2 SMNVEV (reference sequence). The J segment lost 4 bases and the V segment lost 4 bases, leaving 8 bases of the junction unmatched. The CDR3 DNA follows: TGTGCCAGCAGTTCTCGACTAGCGGGTCCTCCAGATACGCAGTATTTT. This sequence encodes CASSSRLAGPPDTQYF.

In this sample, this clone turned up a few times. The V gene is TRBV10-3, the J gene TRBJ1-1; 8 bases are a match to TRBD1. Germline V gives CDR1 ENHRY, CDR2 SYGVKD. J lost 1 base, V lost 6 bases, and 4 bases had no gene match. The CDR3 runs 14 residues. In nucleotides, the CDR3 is TGTGCCATCAGGACAGGGGAGGCGAACACTGAAGCTTTCTTT. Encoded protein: CAIRTGEANTEAFF.

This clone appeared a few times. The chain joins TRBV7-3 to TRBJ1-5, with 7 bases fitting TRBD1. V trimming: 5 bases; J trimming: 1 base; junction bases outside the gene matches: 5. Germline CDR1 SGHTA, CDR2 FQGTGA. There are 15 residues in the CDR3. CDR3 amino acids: CASSPTGESNQPQHF. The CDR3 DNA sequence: TGTGCCAGCAGCCCTACAGGGGAGAGCAATCAGCCCCAGCATTTT.

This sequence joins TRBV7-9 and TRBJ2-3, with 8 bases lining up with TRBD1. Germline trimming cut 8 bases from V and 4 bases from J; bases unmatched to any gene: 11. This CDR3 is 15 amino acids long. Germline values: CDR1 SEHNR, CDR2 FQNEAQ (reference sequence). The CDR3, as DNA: TGTGCCAGCCTACTTACAGGGGGGCCGGCAGATACGCAGTATTTT. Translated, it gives CASLLTGGPADTQYF.

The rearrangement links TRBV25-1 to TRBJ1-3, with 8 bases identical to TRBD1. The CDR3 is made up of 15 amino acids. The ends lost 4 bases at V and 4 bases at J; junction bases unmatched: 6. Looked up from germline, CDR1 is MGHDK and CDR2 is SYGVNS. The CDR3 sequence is CASSGTGTHGNTIYF. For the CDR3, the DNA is TGTGCCAGCAGTGGGACAGGGACGCACGGAAACACCATATATTTT.

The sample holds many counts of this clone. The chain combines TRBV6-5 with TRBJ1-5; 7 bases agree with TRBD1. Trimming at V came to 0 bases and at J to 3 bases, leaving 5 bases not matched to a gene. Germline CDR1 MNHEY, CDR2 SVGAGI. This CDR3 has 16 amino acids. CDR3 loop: CASSYSGGENNQPQHF. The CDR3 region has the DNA TGTGCCAGCAGTTACTCAGGGGGCGAGAACAATCAGCCCCAGCATTTT.

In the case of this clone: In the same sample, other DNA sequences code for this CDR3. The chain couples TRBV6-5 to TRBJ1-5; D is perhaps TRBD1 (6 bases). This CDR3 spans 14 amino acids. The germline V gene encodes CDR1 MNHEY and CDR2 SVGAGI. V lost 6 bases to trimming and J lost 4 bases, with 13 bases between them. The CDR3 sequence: CASRQSGDNQPQHF. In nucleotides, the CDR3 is TGTGCCAGCAGACAATCAGGGGATAATCAGCCCCAGCATTTT.

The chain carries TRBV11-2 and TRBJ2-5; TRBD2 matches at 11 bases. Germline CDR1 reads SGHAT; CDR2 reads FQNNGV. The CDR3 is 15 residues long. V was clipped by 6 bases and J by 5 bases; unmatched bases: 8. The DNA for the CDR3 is TGTGCCAGCAGGAACATAGCGGGGGGGCTGGAGACCCAGTACTTC. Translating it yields CASRNIAGGLETQYF.

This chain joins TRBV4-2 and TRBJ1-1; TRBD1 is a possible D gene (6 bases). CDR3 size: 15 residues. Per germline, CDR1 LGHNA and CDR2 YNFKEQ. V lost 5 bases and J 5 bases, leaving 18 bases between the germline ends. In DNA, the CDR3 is TGTGCCAGCAGCGAGTCAGGGGCGGTGAGGACTGAAGCTTTCTTT. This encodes CASSESGAVRTEAFF.

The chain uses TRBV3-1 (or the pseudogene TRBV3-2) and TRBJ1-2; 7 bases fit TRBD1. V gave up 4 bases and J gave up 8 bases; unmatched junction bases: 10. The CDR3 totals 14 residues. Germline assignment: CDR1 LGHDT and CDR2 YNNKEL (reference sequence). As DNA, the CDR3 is TGTGCCAGCAGCCCCGGACAGGCTTCAAGGGGCTACACCTTC. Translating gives CASSPGQASRGYTF.

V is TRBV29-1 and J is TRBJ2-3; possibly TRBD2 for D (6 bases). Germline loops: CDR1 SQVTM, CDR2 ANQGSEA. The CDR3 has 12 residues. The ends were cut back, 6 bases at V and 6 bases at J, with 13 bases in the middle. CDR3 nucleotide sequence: TGCAGCGTAGGGACTCGTTTCGATACGCAGTATTTT. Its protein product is CSVGTRFDTQYF.

The CDR3 protein is CASSLDRAGDTEAFF. CDR3 bases: TGTGCCAGCAGCCTAGACAGGGCTGGGGACACTGAAGCTTTCTTT. This chain uses TRBV7-9 with TRBJ1-1; TRBD1 aligns across 7 bases. V dropped 5 bases and J dropped 3; count of bases not matched to a gene: 9. Germline V CDR1 and CDR2: SEHNR, FQNEAQ (reference sequence). This CDR3 has 15 amino acids. Based on the CDR3 plus reference TRBV7-9 and TRBJ1-1, the full variable domain is DTGVSQNPRHKITKRGQNVTFRCDPISEHNRLYWYRQTLGQGPEFLTYFQNEAQLEKSRLLSDRFSAERPKGSFSTLEIQRTEQGDSAMYLCASSLDRAGDTEAFFGQGTRLTVV.

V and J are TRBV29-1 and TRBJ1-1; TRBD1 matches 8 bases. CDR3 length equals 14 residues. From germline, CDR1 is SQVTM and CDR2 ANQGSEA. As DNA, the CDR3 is TGCAGTTTCTGGACAGGGCCGATGAACACTGAAGCTTTCTTT. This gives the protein CSFWTGPMNTEAFF.

Written as DNA, the CDR3 is TGTGCCAGTAGACCAGGGGTGGGAGGGCAGCCCCAGCATTTT. Its translation: CASRPGVGGQPQHF. This chain joins TRBV19 and TRBJ1-5, with a possible D match to TRBD1 (6 bases). This CDR3 region has 14 residues. Germline V gives CDR1 LNHDA, CDR2 SQIVND (reference sequence). V lost 6 bases to trimming and J lost 7 bases, with 16 bases between them.

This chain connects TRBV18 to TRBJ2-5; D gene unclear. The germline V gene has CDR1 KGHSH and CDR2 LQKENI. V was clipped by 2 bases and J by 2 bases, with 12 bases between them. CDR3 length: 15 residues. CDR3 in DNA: TGTGCCAGCTCACCAGGTGGGCACCCACAAGAGACCCAGTACTTC. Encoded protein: CASSPGGHPQETQYF.

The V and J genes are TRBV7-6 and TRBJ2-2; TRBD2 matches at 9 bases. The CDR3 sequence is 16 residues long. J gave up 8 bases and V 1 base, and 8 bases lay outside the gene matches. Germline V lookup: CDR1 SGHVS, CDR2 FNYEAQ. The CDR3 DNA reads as TGTGCCAGCAGCTTAGTTCTGCGGGAGGGCCTAGGGGAGCTGTTTTTT. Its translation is CASSLVLREGLGELFF.

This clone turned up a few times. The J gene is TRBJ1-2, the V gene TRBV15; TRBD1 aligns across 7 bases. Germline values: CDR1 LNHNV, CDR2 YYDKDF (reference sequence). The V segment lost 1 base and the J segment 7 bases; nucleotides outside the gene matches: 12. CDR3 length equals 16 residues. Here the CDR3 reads CATSRGQGVGVFGYTF. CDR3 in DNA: TGTGCCACCAGCAGAGGTCAGGGGGTCGGGGTGTTTGGCTACACCTTC.

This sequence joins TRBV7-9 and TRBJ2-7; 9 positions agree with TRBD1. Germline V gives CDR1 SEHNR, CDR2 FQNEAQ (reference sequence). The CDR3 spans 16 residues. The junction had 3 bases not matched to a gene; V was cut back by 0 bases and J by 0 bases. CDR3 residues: CASSLAGQGPSYEQYF. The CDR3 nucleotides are TGTGCCAGCAGCTTAGCGGGACAGGGTCCCTCCTACGAGCAGTACTTC.

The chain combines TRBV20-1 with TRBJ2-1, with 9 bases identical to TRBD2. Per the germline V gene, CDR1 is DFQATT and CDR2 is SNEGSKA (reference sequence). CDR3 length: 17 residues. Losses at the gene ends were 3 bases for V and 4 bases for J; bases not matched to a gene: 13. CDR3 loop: CSASLSGTSRGYNEQFF. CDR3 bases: TGCAGTGCTAGTTTAAGTGGGACTAGCCGGGGGTACAATGAGCAGTTCTTC.